This is a list of T cell receptor beta chains from one sample in a study of T cells in Graves' hyperthyroidism and ophthalmopathy. MiXCR, applied by TCRdb to the multiplex PCR reads, yields one record per CDR3 protein. The data show around 600,000 distinct CDR3 sequences, with about a sixth seen just once and less than 9.5% held by the top ten. Sequenced material: blood. The receptors shown here come from a woman aged 25 to 39 with Graves' hyperthyroidism. CDR3s include the opening cysteine and the closing phenylalanine or tryptophan. Each record gives: V gene, J gene, clone size, D gene, CDR3 DNA, CDR3 protein. The D gene is left open where the match is weak. Clone size is not always given. Where it is, it says once, few, many or a class for expanded clones.

TRBV20-1	TRBJ1-2	few	TRBD1	TGCAGTGCCCCGGACAGGGGAAGAGCTAACTATGGCTACACCTTC	CSAPDRGRANYGYTF
TRBV7-2	TRBJ2-3	many	-	TGTGCCAGCCTCTTTTTGGGAGGCCCAGATACGCAGTATTTT	CASLFLGGPDTQYF
TRBV7-9	TRBJ2-1	many	-	TGTGCCAGCAGCGGAAATGGGCCCCAGATAAGTCAGGATGAGCAGTTCTTC	CASSGNGPQISQDEQFF
TRBV18	TRBJ1-4	many	TRBD1	TGTGCCAGCTCACCCGGGACAGGGGAGAATGAAAAACTGTTTTTT	CASSPGTGENEKLFF
TRBV5-6	TRBJ2-7	many	TRBD2	TGTGCCAGCAGCTACGGACTAGTCGGCGAGCAGTACTTC	CASSYGLVGEQYF
TRBV6-1	TRBJ2-7	many	TRBD1	TGTGCCAGCAGTTATGCCGACAGGGGTACCTACGAGCAGTACTTC	CASSYADRGTYEQYF
TRBV27	TRBJ2-1	few	TRBD2	TGTGCCAGCAGTTTGACTAGCGGGATCTATGAGCAGTTCTTC	CASSLTSGIYEQFF
TRBV5-1	TRBJ1-2	many	-	TGCGCCAGCAGACCAGGGACAAGCTCTAACTATGGCTACACCTTC	CASRPGTSSNYGYTF
TRBV6-1	TRBJ1-1	-	TRBD1	TGTGCCAGTGAACAGGGGCGGACTGAAGCTTTCTTT	CASEQGRTEAFF
TRBV29-1	TRBJ2-1	-	-	TGCAGCGTTGAAGAGGGGGCTAGCGACCTCGAGCAGTTCTTC	CSVEEGASDLEQFF
TRBV20-1	TRBJ2-5	many	-	TGCAGTGCTAGAGAGCCAAGGGGCCAAGAGACCCAGTACTTC	CSAREPRGQETQYF
TRBV28	TRBJ2-5	many	-	TGTGCCAGCAGTTTTTCAGGGCACTTCAGCCAAGAGACCCAGTACTTC	CASSFSGHFSQETQYF
TRBV10-3	TRBJ2-1	few	-	TGTGCCATCAGTGAGTCCGGGAGAGCCTTAAGGGGGGAGCAGTTCTTC	CAISESGRALRGEQFF
TRBV27	TRBJ2-7	many	-	TGTGCCAGCAGTTTATCGGTGGGCTACGAGCAGTACTTC	CASSLSVGYEQYF
TRBV5-1	TRBJ2-1	few	TRBD2	TGCGCCAGCAGCCTCGAGCGGGAGTTAGACAATGAGCAGTTCTTC	CASSLERELDNEQFF
TRBV4-1	TRBJ2-3	once	TRBD1	TGCGCCAGCAGCCAAGATGGTCCAGGGGGTGGGACAGATACGCAGTATTTT	CASSQDGPGGGTDTQYF
TRBV6-1	TRBJ2-4	-	-	TGTGCCAGCAGTGAAATAGGGGAGGCCAAAAACATTCAGTACTTC	CASSEIGEAKNIQYF
TRBV11-2	TRBJ2-7	-	TRBD2	TGTGCCAGCAGCTTAGTGGCGGGAGTCGTGGAGCAGTACTTC	CASSLVAGVVEQYF
TRBV6-1	TRBJ1-4	many	-	TGTGCCAGCAGTAGGGACCGCGAAAAACTGTTTTTT	CASSRDREKLFF
TRBV20-1	TRBJ2-5	many	-	TGCAGTGCTAGAGATCATCCTAGTTCGGCCCAGACCCAGTACTTC	CSARDHPSSAQTQYF